The 18 T cell receptor beta chains listed next were all sequenced from one sample in a study of CD8 T cells in ankylosing spondylitis. TCRdb itself ran the 5' RACE reads through MiXCR, one entry per CDR3 protein. The sample carries 250,000 to 350,000 distinct CDR3 sequences, 15% to 20% recorded once. Specimen: blood, either unsorted or a sorted T cell fraction (not recorded which). The source is a male donor with ankylosing spondylitis or in good health (not recorded which).

This chain uses TRBV24-1 with TRBJ1-1, with D perhaps matching TRBD1 (5 bases). Germline V gives CDR1 KGHDR, CDR2 SFDVKD. V lost 9 bases and J lost 3, with 10 bases in between. The CDR3 spans 12 residues. CDR3 sequence reads: CATSGRYTEAFF. The DNA for the CDR3 is TGTGCCACCTCGGGGCGGTACACTGAAGCTTTCTTT.

The gene calls are TRBV7-9 and TRBJ2-2, with 8 bases fitting TRBD2. V was clipped by 3 bases and J by 2 bases; unmatched bases: 5. The CDR3 is made up of 16 amino acids. The germline V gene has CDR1 SEHNR and CDR2 FQNEAQ (reference sequence). The DNA of the CDR3 is TGTGCCAGCAGCTTCACTCTAGCGGGTAACACCGGGGAGCTGTTTTTT. Translation gives CASSFTLAGNTGELFF.

This clonotype showed up many times. V is TRBV28 and J is TRBJ2-2; the D is unclear. Trimming removed 7 bases from V and 7 bases from J, with 7 bases in between. The CDR3 has 11 amino acids. The germline CDR1 and CDR2 sequences are MDHEN and SYDVKM. CDR3 DNA: TGTGCCAGCAACGTCGACGGGGAGCTGTTTTTT. It yields the protein CASNVDGELFF.

This clonotype was counted many times. The chain carries TRBV29-1 and TRBJ2-2; 8 nucleotides line up with TRBD1. This CDR3 is built from 13 residues. From germline, CDR1 is SQVTM and CDR2 ANQGSEA. J gave up 0 bases and V 7 bases, and 1 base lay outside the gene matches. The CDR3 sequence: CSGQGSNTGELFF. CDR3 nucleotides: TGCAGCGGACAGGGGTCGAACACCGGGGAGCTGTTTTTT.

This clonotype was seen repeatedly, ten times or more. V usage is TRBV20-1 and J usage is TRBJ2-1; D is unresolved. The CDR3 totals 16 residues. From germline, CDR1 is DFQATT and CDR2 SNEGSKA (reference sequence). Trimming shortened V by 1 base and J by 6 bases, and 19 bases separated the two germline ends. The CDR3 loop reads CSARVPGSISLNEQFF. The CDR3 region has the DNA TGCAGTGCTAGAGTGCCCGGGTCAATTAGCCTCAATGAGCAGTTCTTC.

The chain employs TRBV5-1 and TRBJ2-1, with D perhaps TRBD1 (6 bases). Germline V gives CDR1 SGHRS, CDR2 YFSETQ. The CDR3 is made up of 13 amino acids. V was trimmed by 2 bases and J by 7 bases, leaving 10 bases between them. The CDR3 reads CASSFQGWNEQFF. The CDR3 coding sequence is TGCGCCAGCAGCTTTCAGGGGTGGAATGAGCAGTTCTTC.

The chain links TRBV2 to TRBJ1-2, with D possibly being TRBD1 (6 bases). V was trimmed by 6 bases and J by 4 bases, leaving 15 bases between them. CDR3 length: 14 residues. The germline V gene encodes CDR1 SNHLY and CDR2 FYNNEI. The CDR3 DNA sequence: TGTGCCAGCAGCGGGGGGGCGCTTGGCTATGGCTACACCTTC. Amino acids: CASSGGALGYGYTF.

This sequence joins TRBV27 and TRBJ1-5; D gene unclear. The CDR3 loop spans 13 amino acids. CDR1 MNHEY and CDR2 SMNVEV come from the germline V gene (reference sequence). V lost 6 bases, J lost 2 bases, and 8 bases lay in between. CDR3 sequence: CASSTVGNQPQHF. CDR3 coding DNA: TGTGCCAGCAGCACAGTGGGCAATCAGCCCCAGCATTTT.

This chain uses TRBV28 with TRBJ1-5; 8 bases line up with TRBD1. The CDR3 sequence is 15 residues long. After removal of 6 bases from V and 2 bases from J, the junction contained 6 bases not matched to a gene. Germline assignment: CDR1 MDHEN and CDR2 SYDVKM. The CDR3 reads CASRPLQGGNQPQHF. For the CDR3, the DNA is TGTGCCAGCAGACCCCTACAGGGGGGCAATCAGCCCCAGCATTTT.

This clonotype was recorded a few times. The V and J genes are TRBV7-2 and TRBJ2-5; D tentatively reads TRBD1 or TRBD2 (6 bases each). This CDR3 comprises 15 residues. V lost 3 bases to trimming and J lost 1 base, with 12 bases between them. Germline assignment: CDR1 SGHTA and CDR2 FQGNSA. The chain's CDR3 is CASSFGEGGQETQYF. The DNA of the CDR3 is TGTGCCAGCAGCTTCGGAGAGGGGGGCCAAGAGACCCAGTACTTC.

Regarding this clonotype: This may stem from a read error, because a much larger clone lies one nucleotide away. The chain carries TRBV7-3 and TRBJ1-1; the D gene is possibly TRBD1 (5 bases). From germline, CDR1 is SGHTA and CDR2 FQGTGA. The CDR3 runs to 14 residues. CDR3 loop: CASSLGHSNAEAFF. As DNA, the CDR3 is TGTGCCAGCAGCCTCGGACACTCGAACGCTGAAGCTTTCTTT.

This clonotype was observed a handful of times. This chain connects TRBV12-3 or TRBV12-4 to TRBJ1-5; no clear D gene. Trimming shortened V by 0 bases and J by 1 base, and 7 bases separated the two germline ends. This CDR3 is built from 15 residues. The DNA of the CDR3 is TGTGCCAGCAGTTTAGCGCCAGTGAGCAATCAGCCCCAGCATTTT. This sequence encodes CASSLAPVSNQPQHF.

V is TRBV14 and J is TRBJ2-7; D is perhaps TRBD2 (5 bases). V dropped 1 base and J dropped 6 bases, with 13 bases sitting between them. CDR3 size: 14 residues. The V gene's germline CDR1 is SGHDN and CDR2 FVKESK. In DNA form, the CDR3 reads TGTGCCAGCAGCCAAGGACTACCCCCAGCCGAGCAGTACGTC. It is translated as CASSQGLPPAEQYV.

This clonotype came up a few times. The chain combines TRBV24-1 with TRBJ2-5, with 11 bases fitting TRBD2. Looked up from germline, CDR1 is KGHDR and CDR2 is SFDVKD. The V gene end was trimmed by 3 bases and the J gene end by 5 bases; junction bases not matched to a gene: 4. The CDR3 covers 15 residues. In nucleotides, the CDR3 is TGTGCCACCAGTGATCCCTCTAGCGGGAGGGAGACCCAGTACTTC. It encodes CATSDPSSGRETQYF.

This clonotype showed up many times. V is TRBV27 and J is TRBJ1-1; D call uncertain. Germline CDR1 MNHEY, CDR2 SMNVEV (reference sequence). This CDR3 is built from 12 residues. Trimming removed 8 bases from V and 6 bases from J, with 13 bases in between. CDR3 sequence: CASSRGSSEAFF. CDR3 DNA: TGTGCCAGCTCTCGAGGGTCATCTGAAGCTTTCTTT.

The chain couples TRBV2 to TRBJ1-5, with D uncertain. The CDR3 consists of 15 residues. The V end lost 0 bases, the J end lost 0 bases, and 6 bases lay between the germline ends. Germline lookup yields CDR1 SNHLY and CDR2 FYNNEI. CDR3 in DNA: TGTGCCAGCAGTGAAGCGTGGGATAGCAATCAGCCCCAGCATTTT. As protein: CASSEAWDSNQPQHF. The entire variable domain, with the rest obtained from reference TRBV2 and TRBJ1-5, is as follows: EPEVTQTPSHQVTQMGQEVILRCVPISNHLYFYWYRQILGQKVEFLVSFYNNEISEKSEIFDDQFSVERPDGSNFTLKIRSTKLEDSAMYFCASSEAWDSNQPQHFGDGTRLSIL.

This clonotype came up once. The chain joins TRBV6-8 to TRBJ1-1, with 7 bases that match TRBD1. Germline CDR1 reads MNHGY; CDR2 reads SAAAGT. The CDR3 is made up of 15 amino acids. Trimming took 4 bases from V and 1 from J; bases not matched to a gene: 6. CDR3 DNA: TGTGCCAGCAGTTCTATCGGGACAGCGAACACTGAAGCTTTCTTT. Encoded protein: CASSSIGTANTEAFF.

The chain couples TRBV3-1 to TRBJ2-5, with D uncertain. With 4 bases removed from V and 3 bases from J, the gap between germline ends came to 18 bases. Germline-derived CDR1 and CDR2 are LGHDT and YNNKEL (reference sequence). The CDR3 has 16 amino acids. The CDR3 loop is CASSPFRIRREETQYF. As DNA, the CDR3 is TGTGCCAGCAGCCCGTTCAGGATACGTCGTGAAGAGACCCAGTACTTC.